The 27 T cell receptor beta chains given below trace back to one sample, sequenced in a study of cytomegalovirus exposure and HLA in healthy donors (dated 2017 in TCRdb). The library was generated by the immunoSEQ multiplex PCR assay. A mixture of 60 forward primers for TCR Vbeta segments and 13 reverse primers for TCR Jbeta segments was used in the multiplex PCR. This immuneACCESS table, as held by TCRdb, lists in-frame sequences with V and J called but not all clones. Of the missing ones, under half trace to an unresolved V gene in checked studies; the others have no known cause. In this sample the table shows fewer than 130,000 clones, approximately 78% of which occur a single time. The ten largest account for approximately 1.3% of the sample. The sample was PBMCs. Receptors were obtained from a woman in her 30s in good health and CMV-seronegative.

The chain carries TRBV7-9 and TRBJ1-1, with D maybe TRBD1 (5 bases). The CDR3 sequence is 14 residues long. Trimming removed 3 bases from V and 1 base from J, with 9 bases in between. The V gene's germline CDR1 is SEHNR and CDR2 FQNEAQ (reference sequence). The CDR3 region is CASSLAGWNTEAFF. The DNA of the CDR3 is TGTGCCAGCAGCTTGGCAGGGTGGAACACTGAAGCTTTCTTT.

CDR3 protein: CAWSPSLGQPNSYNSPLHF. The DNA of the CDR3 is TGTGCCTGGAGCCCCAGTCTTGGACAACCGAACTCCTATAATTCACCCCTCCACTTT. This chain links TRBV30 with TRBJ1-6; D is perhaps TRBD1 (5 bases). The length of the CDR3 is 19 residues. In germline, CDR1 is GTSNPN, CDR2 SVGIG (reference sequence). The V end was cut by 3 bases, the J end by 0 bases, with 21 bases between.

J is TRBJ1-1 and V is TRBV28; the D is unclear. Per the germline V gene, CDR1 is MDHEN and CDR2 is SYDVKM. V lost 7 bases and J lost 1, with 7 bases in between. The CDR3 sequence is 12 residues long. CDR3 sequence reads: CASMASNTEAFF. In DNA form, the CDR3 reads TGTGCCAGCATGGCTTCGAACACTGAAGCTTTCTTT.

The DNA for the CDR3 is TGCAGCGTCGAGGAGCCGGGACAGGGTCTGTACGAGCAGTACTTC. Translated, it gives CSVEEPGQGLYEQYF. The chain is built from TRBV29-1 and TRBJ2-7; TRBD1 agrees at 9 bases. V lost 6 bases to trimming and J lost 4 bases; unmatched junction nucleotides: 13. This CDR3 region has 15 residues. Looked up from germline, CDR1 is SQVTM and CDR2 is ANQGSEA.

The V and J genes are TRBV18 and TRBJ1-1; 7 positions match TRBD1. V trimming: 6 bases; J trimming: 8 bases; junction bases outside the gene matches: 9. There are 13 residues in the CDR3. Germline loops: CDR1 KGHSH, CDR2 LQKENI. The CDR3 reads CASSAGQAEEAFF. CDR3 in DNA: TGTGCCAGCTCTGCAGGACAGGCAGAAGAAGCTTTCTTT.

The chain links TRBV11-2 to TRBJ2-2; no definite D call. CDR3 size: 15 residues. The germline V gene encodes CDR1 SGHAT and CDR2 FQNNGV. Trimming removed 2 bases from V and 2 bases from J, with 9 bases in between. CDR3 residues: CASSLTPQNTGELFF. CDR3 bases: TGTGCCAGCAGCTTAACTCCTCAAAACACCGGGGAGCTGTTTTTT.

The table lists this clone with a few counts. The rearrangement links TRBV4-3 to TRBJ2-6; weak D call: TRBD2 (6 bases). CDR1 is LGHNA, CDR2 YSLEER, per germline. The CDR3 totals 16 residues. Between the trimmed V and J ends, which lost 1 base and 2 bases, there was a span of 9 bases. In DNA, the CDR3 is TGCGCCAGCAGCCAAGTGCGGGATACTGGGGCCAACGTCCTGACTTTC. It yields the protein CASSQVRDTGANVLTF.

The chain is built from TRBV2 and TRBJ2-3; tentatively, D is TRBD2 (5 bases). Trimming pared 2 bases from V and 1 base from J, leaving 13 bases between. CDR3 size: 16 residues. Germline-derived CDR1 and CDR2 are SNHLY and FYNNEI. CDR3 residues: CASSEWGRGGTDTQYF. CDR3 coding DNA: TGTGCCAGCAGTGAATGGGGTCGGGGAGGCACAGATACGCAGTATTTT.

The rearrangement links TRBV25-1 to TRBJ2-5; D call uncertain. V was cut by 2 bases and J by 3 bases, with 13 bases left in between. Germline lookup yields CDR1 MGHDK and CDR2 SYGVNS. CDR3 length: 15 amino acids. The CDR3, as DNA: TGTGCCAGCAGTGAACCCCGGCAGCTAGAAGAGACCCAGTACTTC. Translated, it gives CASSEPRQLEETQYF.

J is TRBJ2-7 and V is TRBV4-3, with no clear D. Germline V gives CDR1 LGHNA, CDR2 YSLEER. The ends were cut back, 1 base at V and 1 base at J, with 8 bases in the middle. The CDR3 runs 14 residues. The CDR3 protein is CASSQGPGSYEQYF. CDR3 nucleotides: TGCGCCAGCAGCCAAGGCCCGGGTTCCTACGAGCAGTACTTC.

This rearrangement joins TRBV6-5 to TRBJ2-1, with 9 nucleotides matching TRBD2. The CDR3 runs 14 residues. Per germline, CDR1 MNHEY and CDR2 SVGAGI. The ends lost 7 bases at V and 4 bases at J; junction bases unmatched: 5. The CDR3 loop is CASTQRGAYNEQFF. The CDR3 bases are TGTGCCAGCACCCAGCGGGGGGCGTACAATGAGCAGTTCTTC.

This chain connects TRBV13 to TRBJ2-5; D might be TRBD2 (6 bases). Trimming pared 1 base from V and 2 bases from J, leaving 11 bases between. CDR1 and CDR2 (germline): PRHDT, FYEKMQ (reference sequence). The CDR3 sequence is 15 residues long. The CDR3, as DNA: TGTGCCAGCAGCTTAGCCGGGACTTCTCAAGAGACCCAGTACTTC. It is translated as CASSLAGTSQETQYF.

This chain links TRBV6-5 with TRBJ2-3, with 14 bases lining up with TRBD2. The V gene end was trimmed by 2 bases and the J gene end by 4 bases; junction bases not matched to a gene: 2. CDR1 MNHEY and CDR2 SVGAGI come from the germline V gene. The CDR3 has 16 amino acids. CDR3 DNA sequence: TGTGCCAGCAGTTACGGACTAGCGGGGGGTCCAGATACGCAGTATTTT. Amino acids: CASSYGLAGGPDTQYF.

This clone appeared a single time. The V gene is TRBV7-2, the J gene TRBJ2-3, with D perhaps matching TRBD2 (5 bases). Between the trimmed V and J ends, which lost 10 bases and 4 bases, there was a span of 12 bases. Germline CDR1 SGHTA, CDR2 FQGNSA. The CDR3 sequence is 12 residues long. The DNA of the CDR3 is TGTGCCACTAGAGGGCGCTCAGATACGCAGTATTTT. Protein sequence: CATRGRSDTQYF.

The chain employs TRBV10-3 and TRBJ2-3, with 8 positions matching TRBD1. V shed 8 bases, J shed 4 bases, and the junction held 8 bases outside the gene matches. Germline CDR1 ENHRY, CDR2 SYGVKD. The CDR3 consists of 14 residues. This CDR3 reads CAISDRDAADTQYF. The CDR3 region has the DNA TGTGCCATCTCGGACAGGGACGCCGCAGATACGCAGTATTTT.

This clone was found once. V and J are TRBV1 and TRBJ2-7; TRBD2, the D gene given by the table, was not confirmed from the DNA. TRBV1 is assigned pseudogene status. CDR3 length equals 18 residues. CDR3 sequence (DNA): TGCACCAGCAGCCAAGATACAGGGACTAGCGGGAGCTCCTACGAGCAGTACTTC. This sequence encodes CTSSQDTGTSGSSYEQYF.

This chain connects TRBV5-4 to TRBJ1-1; tentatively, D is TRBD1 (6 bases). V lost 0 bases, J lost 11 bases, and 17 bases lay in between. The CDR3 has 14 amino acids. In germline, CDR1 is SGHNT, CDR2 YYREEE (reference sequence). For the CDR3, the DNA is TGTGCCAGCAGCTTGGCCGGGGGGGGGCGATGGGCTTTCTTT. Amino acid sequence: CASSLAGGGRWAFF.

This chain joins TRBV2 and TRBJ2-7; no clear D gene. The germline CDR1 and CDR2 sequences are SNHLY and FYNNEI. Trimming took 3 bases from V and 0 from J, leaving 9 bases between them. The CDR3 runs 14 residues. The CDR3 loop is CASSEPRNSYEQYF. The DNA of the CDR3 is TGTGCCAGCAGTGAGCCTAGGAACTCCTACGAGCAGTACTTC.

The chain uses TRBV30 and TRBJ2-1; 7 nucleotides match TRBD1. This CDR3 contains 12 residues. The J segment lost 12 bases and the V segment lost 5 bases, leaving 10 bases of the junction unmatched. Germline V CDR1 and CDR2: GTSNPN, SVGIG (reference sequence). Here the CDR3 reads CAWSSTGFRQFF. CDR3 in DNA: TGTGCCTGGTCGTCGACAGGGTTCAGGCAGTTCTTC.

V is TRBV7-9 and J is TRBJ2-4, with 10 bases fitting TRBD1. The CDR3 is 16 amino acids. Trimming took 5 bases from V and 0 from J; bases not matched to a gene: 4. Germline V gives CDR1 SEHNR, CDR2 FQNEAQ (reference sequence). The CDR3 DNA follows: TGTGCCAGCAGCCCCAGGACAGGGGGAGCCAAAAACATTCAGTACTTC. It is translated as CASSPRTGGAKNIQYF.

The V and J genes are TRBV19 and TRBJ1-2, with 7 bases matching TRBD1. Trimming cost V 6 bases and J 8 bases; bases outside gene matches: 6. CDR3 length: 12 amino acids. Germline-derived CDR1 and CDR2 are LNHDA and SQIVND (reference sequence). CDR3 region: CASRFQGVGYTF. The CDR3 coding sequence is TGTGCCAGTAGATTCCAGGGGGTCGGCTACACCTTC.

CDR3 in DNA: TGTGCCAGCGGGACAGGCTCCTACGAGCAGTACTTC. It codes for CASGTGSYEQYF. The chain uses TRBV6-1 and TRBJ2-7; 8 nucleotides align to TRBD1. There are 12 residues in the CDR3. The ends lost 8 bases at V and 0 bases at J; junction bases unmatched: 0. Germline V gene sequence: CDR1 MNHNS, CDR2 SASEGT.

This clone was found a few times. CDR3 sequence reads: CASSWGPQKAYEQYF. CDR3 coding DNA: TGTGCCAGCAGCTGGGGCCCCCAGAAAGCCTACGAGCAGTACTTC. The rearrangement links TRBV7-9 to TRBJ2-7; the D gene is possibly TRBD1 (5 bases). V was trimmed by 4 bases and J by 2 bases, leaving 15 bases between them. The CDR3 loop spans 15 amino acids. Germline V gene sequence: CDR1 SEHNR, CDR2 FQNEAQ (reference sequence).

The chain carries TRBV4-1 and TRBJ1-1, with a tentative D call TRBD1 (6 bases). This CDR3 has 13 residues. Trimming removed 3 bases at V and 5 bases at J, with 10 bases between. The germline V gene has CDR1 MGHRA and CDR2 YSYEKL. The CDR3 here is CASSHRDTTEAFF. The CDR3 nucleotides read TGCGCCAGCAGCCACCGGGACACAACTGAAGCTTTCTTT.

The chain employs TRBV7-7 and TRBJ2-2, with 7 bases lining up with TRBD1. The CDR3 is made up of 13 amino acids. V lost 10 bases to trimming and J lost 8 bases; unmatched junction nucleotides: 10. Germline V lookup: CDR1 SSHAT, CDR2 FNYEAQ (reference sequence). The CDR3 loop is CAIWDRIPGELFF. The CDR3 DNA is TGTGCCATCTGGGACAGAATCCCGGGGGAGCTGTTTTTT.

This clone was recorded once. The rearrangement joins TRBV7-9 to TRBJ1-1; TRBD1 might be the D (6 bases). Trimming shortened V by 1 base and J by 5 bases, and 11 bases separated the two germline ends. This CDR3 comprises 14 residues. The germline V gene encodes CDR1 SEHNR and CDR2 FQNEAQ (reference sequence). As DNA, the CDR3 is TGTGCCAGCAGCTTAGGGGGGCTGGATACTGAAGCTTTCTTT. It codes for CASSLGGLDTEAFF.

On this clone: An end of the junction differs from the germline gene, which may be a read error. This rearrangement joins TRBV30 to TRBJ1-6, with TRBD1 identical over 7 bases. There are 13 residues in the CDR3. Germline V gives CDR1 GTSNPN, CDR2 SVGIG (reference sequence). CDR3 nucleotide sequence: TGTGCCTGGAGTGCCTCAGACAGGGCGGCACCATACTTT. It specifies CAWSASDRAAPYF.